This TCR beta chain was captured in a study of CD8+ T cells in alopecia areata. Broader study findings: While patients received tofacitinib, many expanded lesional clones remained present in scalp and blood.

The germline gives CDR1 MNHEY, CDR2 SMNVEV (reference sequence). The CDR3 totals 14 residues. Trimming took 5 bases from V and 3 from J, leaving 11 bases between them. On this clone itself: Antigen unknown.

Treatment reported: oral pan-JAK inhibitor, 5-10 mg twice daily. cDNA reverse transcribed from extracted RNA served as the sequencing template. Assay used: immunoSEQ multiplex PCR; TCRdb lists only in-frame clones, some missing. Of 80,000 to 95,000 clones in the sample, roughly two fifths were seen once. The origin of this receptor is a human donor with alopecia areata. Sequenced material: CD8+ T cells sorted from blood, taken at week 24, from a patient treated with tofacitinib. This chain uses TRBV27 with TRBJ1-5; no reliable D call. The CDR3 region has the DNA TGTGCCAGCAGTAGTATCCAGGACAATCAGCCCCAGCATTTT. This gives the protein CASSSIQDNQPQHF.